The sequence of this T cell receptor beta chain was determined in a study of cytomegalovirus exposure and HLA in healthy donors. The V gene's germline CDR1 is SNHLY and CDR2 FYNNEI. CDR3 length: 15 residues. The ends were cut back, 11 bases at V and 1 base at J, with 17 bases in the middle. The primer mix had 60 Vbeta and 13 Jbeta primers. Sequencing was performed with immunoSEQ multiplex PCR; in TCRdb, only in-frame clones are kept and a portion is missing. This sample has approximately 82,000 clones, with about 9.5% found just once. V usage is TRBV2 and J usage is TRBJ2-2; D is possibly TRBD1 (7 bases). The sequence derives from a man aged 55-75 years in good health and CMV-seropositive. Sequenced: PBMCs. In DNA, the CDR3 is TGTGCCGGAGGGACAGTACCCGGGAACACCGGGGAGCTGTTTTTT. Its translation: CAGGTVPGNTGELFF.